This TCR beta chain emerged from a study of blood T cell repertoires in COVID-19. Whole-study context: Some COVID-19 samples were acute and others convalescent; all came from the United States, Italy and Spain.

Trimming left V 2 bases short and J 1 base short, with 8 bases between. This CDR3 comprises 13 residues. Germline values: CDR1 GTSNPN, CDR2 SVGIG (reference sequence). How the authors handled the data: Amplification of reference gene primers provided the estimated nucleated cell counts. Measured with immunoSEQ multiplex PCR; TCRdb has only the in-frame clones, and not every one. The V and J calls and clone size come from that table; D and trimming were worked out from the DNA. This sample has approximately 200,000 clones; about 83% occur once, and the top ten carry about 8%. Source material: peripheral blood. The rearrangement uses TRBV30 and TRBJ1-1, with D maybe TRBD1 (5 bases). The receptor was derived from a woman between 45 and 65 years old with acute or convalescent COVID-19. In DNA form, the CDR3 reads TGTGCCTGGAGTCCCGACAGGAACACTGAAGCTTTCTTT. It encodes CAWSPDRNTEAFF.